What follows describes a single TCR beta chain. The table came from immunoSEQ multiplex PCR; TCRdb's copy has only in-frame clones and leaves some out. The table records 290,000 or so clones, more than 70% of them present only once. This CDR3 has 14 residues. Trimming removed 4 bases from V and 4 bases from J, with 13 bases in between. The germline gives CDR1 LNHDA, CDR2 SQIVND (reference sequence). The record originates from a study of Ad26.COV2.S vaccination and SARS-CoV-2 variants. The treatment denotes: around 19 received Ad26.COV2.S at low or high dose, single or two shots; 5 received placebo; per-sample allocation not given. Day 63 after the first vaccine or placebo injection was the time point for sampling.

The V gene is TRBV19, the J gene TRBJ2-5; D is uncertain. The TCR comes from a person aged 18-60 years who received the Ad26.COV2.S COVID-19 vaccine or a placebo. The sequencing here drew on peripheral blood, taken in a trial of Ad26.COV2.S vaccine versus placebo. CDR3 in amino acids: CASSTLGPPETQYF. The DNA for the CDR3 is TGTGCCAGTAGTACCCTCGGGCCCCCAGAGACCCAGTACTTC.